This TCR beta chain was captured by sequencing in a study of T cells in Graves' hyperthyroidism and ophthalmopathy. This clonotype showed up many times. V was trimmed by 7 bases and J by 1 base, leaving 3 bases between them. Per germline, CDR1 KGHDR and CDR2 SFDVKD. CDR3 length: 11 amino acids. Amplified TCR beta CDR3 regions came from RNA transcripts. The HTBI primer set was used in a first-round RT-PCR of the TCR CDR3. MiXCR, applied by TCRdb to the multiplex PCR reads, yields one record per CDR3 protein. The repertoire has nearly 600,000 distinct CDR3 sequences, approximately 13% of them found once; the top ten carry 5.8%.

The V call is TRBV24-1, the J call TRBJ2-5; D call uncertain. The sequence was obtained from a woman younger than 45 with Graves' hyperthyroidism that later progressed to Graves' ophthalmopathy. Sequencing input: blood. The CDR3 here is CATRGQETQYF. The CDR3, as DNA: TGTGCCACCAGAGGCCAAGAGACCCAGTACTTC.